The T cell receptor (beta chain) described here comes from a study of T cell repertoires in cytomegalovirus infection (dated by TCRdb to 2018 to 2020). About the study as a whole: Because public TCR beta signatures pointed to carriage of CMV infection together with the matching HLA type, the HLA type of each donor mattered for the analysis. What the work shows at the level of the full study, not this receptor alone: Carriers of CMV infection plus the relevant HLA type were discriminated by the cumulative frequency of public TCR beta family members in the study cohort and in an independent roughly 350-donor cohort. The ex vivo response was dominated by HLA-C-restricted CMV-specific TCR beta clonotypes, which also provided the single most frequent clonotype in two of eight donors.

A word on this clonotype: The clone's antigen remains unknown. This may be a read error, as it is one base from a much larger clone.

Sequencing relied on an Illumina HiSeq 1500. TCRdb reprocessing: public reads trimmed at Q25 with fastp, clones called with MiXCR, in-frame beta chains kept. A single entry per CDR3 protein holds the most common genes and DNA from its merged rows. The sample table contains a few hundred thousand distinct CDR3 sequences; only one count was recorded for over 15% of them. Of the sample, around half falls within the top ten clones. From a lookup of the germline V gene, CDR1 and CDR2 are MNHGY and SAAAGT. The CDR3, cysteine through phenylalanine, is 15 amino acids long. The CDR3 DNA has 45 bases and is translated from base 1. V is pared back by 5 bases and J by 0 bases, with 11 bases lying between the germline termini.

Sequences were obtained from CD8+ T cells from PBMCs. Recombination joined TRBV6-8 with TRBJ2-1; there is no confident call for the D gene. The sequence was obtained from a human donor in good health (CMV status not recorded). Some clones in this sample may be carry-over from other donors' samples. CDR3 loop: CASSNSTGSYNEQFF. The DNA sequence is TGTGCCAGCAGTAATAGCACTGGCTCCTACAATGAGCAGTTCTTC.